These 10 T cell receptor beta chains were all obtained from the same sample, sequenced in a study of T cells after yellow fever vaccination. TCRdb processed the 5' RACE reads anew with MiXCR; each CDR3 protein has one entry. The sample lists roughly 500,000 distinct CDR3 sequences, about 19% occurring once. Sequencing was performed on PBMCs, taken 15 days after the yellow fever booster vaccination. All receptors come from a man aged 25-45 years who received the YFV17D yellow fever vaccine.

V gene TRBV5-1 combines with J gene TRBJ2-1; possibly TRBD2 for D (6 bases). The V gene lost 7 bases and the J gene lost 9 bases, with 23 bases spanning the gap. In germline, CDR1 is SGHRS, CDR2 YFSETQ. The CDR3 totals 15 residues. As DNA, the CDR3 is TGCGCCAGCGCTTGGAGCGGGCCGAGTAGCGGTGAGCAGTTCTTC. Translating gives CASAWSGPSSGEQFF.

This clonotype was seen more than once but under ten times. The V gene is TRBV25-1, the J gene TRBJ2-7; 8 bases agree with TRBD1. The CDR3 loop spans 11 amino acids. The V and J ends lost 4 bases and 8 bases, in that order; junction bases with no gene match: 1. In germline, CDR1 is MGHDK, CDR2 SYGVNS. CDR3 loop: CASSGTGKQYF. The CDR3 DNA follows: TGTGCCAGCAGTGGGACAGGGAAGCAGTACTTC.

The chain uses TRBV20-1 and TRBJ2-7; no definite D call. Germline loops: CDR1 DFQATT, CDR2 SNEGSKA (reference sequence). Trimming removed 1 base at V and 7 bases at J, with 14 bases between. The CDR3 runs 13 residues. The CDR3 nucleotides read TGCAGTGCTAGAGGCACTACCTGGTGGGAGCAGTACTTC. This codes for CSARGTTWWEQYF.

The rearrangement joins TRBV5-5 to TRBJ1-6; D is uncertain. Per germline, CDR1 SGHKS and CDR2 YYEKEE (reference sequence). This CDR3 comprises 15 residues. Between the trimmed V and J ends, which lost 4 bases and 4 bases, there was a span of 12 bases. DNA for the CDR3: TGTGCCAGCAGCCCCAGGACGGCTTATAATTCACCCCTCCACTTT. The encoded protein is CASSPRTAYNSPLHF.

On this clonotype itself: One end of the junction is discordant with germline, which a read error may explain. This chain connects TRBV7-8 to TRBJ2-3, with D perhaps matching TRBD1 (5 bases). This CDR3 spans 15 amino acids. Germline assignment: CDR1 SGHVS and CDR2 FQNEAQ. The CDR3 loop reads CASGLGAHNTDTQYF. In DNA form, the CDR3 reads TGTGCCAGCGGCTTAGGGGCTCACAACACAGATACGCAGTATTTT.

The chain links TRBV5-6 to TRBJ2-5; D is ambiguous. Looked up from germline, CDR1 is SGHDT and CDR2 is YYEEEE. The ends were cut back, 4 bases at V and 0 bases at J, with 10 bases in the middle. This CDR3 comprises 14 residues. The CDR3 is CASSVSGDQETQYF. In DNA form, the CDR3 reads TGTGCCAGCAGCGTCAGTGGTGACCAAGAGACCCAGTACTTC.

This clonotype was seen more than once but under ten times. Here the CDR3 reads CASSQAGTQETQYF. CDR3 nucleotide sequence: TGCGCCAGCAGTCAGGCGGGAACCCAAGAGACCCAGTACTTC. The chain recombines TRBV10-2 with TRBJ2-5, with D tentatively TRBD2 (6 bases). CDR3 length: 14 residues. Trimming stripped 5 bases from V and 1 base from J, with 11 bases between. The germline CDR1 and CDR2 sequences are WSHSY and SAAADI.

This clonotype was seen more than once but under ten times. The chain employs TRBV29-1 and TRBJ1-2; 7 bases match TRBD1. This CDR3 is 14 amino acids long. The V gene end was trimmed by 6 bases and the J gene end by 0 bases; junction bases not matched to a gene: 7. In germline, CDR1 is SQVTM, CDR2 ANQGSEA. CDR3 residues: CSVVATGANYGYTF. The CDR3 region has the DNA TGCAGCGTCGTCGCTACAGGGGCTAACTATGGCTACACCTTC.

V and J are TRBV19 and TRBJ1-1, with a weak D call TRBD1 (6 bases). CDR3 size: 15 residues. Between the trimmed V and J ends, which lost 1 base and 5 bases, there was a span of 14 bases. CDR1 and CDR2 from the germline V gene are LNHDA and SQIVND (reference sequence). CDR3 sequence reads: CASSIVPKGGTEAFF. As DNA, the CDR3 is TGTGCCAGTAGTATAGTCCCAAAGGGGGGGACTGAAGCTTTCTTT.

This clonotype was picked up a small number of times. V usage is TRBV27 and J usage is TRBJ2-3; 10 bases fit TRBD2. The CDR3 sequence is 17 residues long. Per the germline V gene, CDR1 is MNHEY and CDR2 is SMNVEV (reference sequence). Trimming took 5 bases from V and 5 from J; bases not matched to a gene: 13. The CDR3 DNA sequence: TGTGCCAGCAGTCTTCCCGGGCTAGCGGGAGCTGTAGATACGCAGTATTTT. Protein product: CASSLPGLAGAVDTQYF.